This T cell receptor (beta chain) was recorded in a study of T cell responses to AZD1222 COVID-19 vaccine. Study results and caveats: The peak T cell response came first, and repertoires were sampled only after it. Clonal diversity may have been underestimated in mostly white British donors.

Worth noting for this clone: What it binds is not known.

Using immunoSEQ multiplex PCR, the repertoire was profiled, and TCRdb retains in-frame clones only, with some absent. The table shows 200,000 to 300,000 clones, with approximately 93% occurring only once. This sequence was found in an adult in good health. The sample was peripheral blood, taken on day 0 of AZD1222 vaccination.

The CDR3 loop reads CASSLQTGTGRGYGYTF. The DNA of the CDR3 is TGTGCCAGCAGCTTACAGACCGGGACAGGGAGGGGCTATGGCTACACCTTC. V gene TRBV7-9 combines with J gene TRBJ1-2; 9 bases match TRBD1. Trimming cost V 2 bases and J 4 bases; bases outside gene matches: 11. The CDR3 is 17 amino acids. The germline V gene has CDR1 SEHNR and CDR2 FQNEAQ (reference sequence).